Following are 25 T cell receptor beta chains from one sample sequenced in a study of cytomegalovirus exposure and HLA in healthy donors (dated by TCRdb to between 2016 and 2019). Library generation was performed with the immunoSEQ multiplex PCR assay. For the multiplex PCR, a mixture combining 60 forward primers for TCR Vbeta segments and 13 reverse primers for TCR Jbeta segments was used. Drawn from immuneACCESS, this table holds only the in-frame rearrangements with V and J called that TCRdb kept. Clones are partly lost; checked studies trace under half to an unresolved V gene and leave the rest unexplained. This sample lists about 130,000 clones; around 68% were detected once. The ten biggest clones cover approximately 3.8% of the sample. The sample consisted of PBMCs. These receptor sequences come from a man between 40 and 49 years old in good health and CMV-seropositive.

CDR3 in amino acids: CASSQEPGPYEQYF. The DNA of the CDR3 is TGCGCCAGCAGCCAAGAGCCAGGGCCCTACGAGCAGTACTTC. This sequence joins TRBV4-1 and TRBJ2-7; possible D gene TRBD1, 5 bases. The CDR3 is 14 amino acids. Trimming took 0 bases from V and 2 from J, leaving 8 bases between them. Germline values: CDR1 MGHRA, CDR2 YSYEKL.

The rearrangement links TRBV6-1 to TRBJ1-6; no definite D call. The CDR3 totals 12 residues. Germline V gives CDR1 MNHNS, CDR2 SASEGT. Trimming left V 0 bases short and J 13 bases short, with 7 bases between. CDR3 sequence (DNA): TGTGCCAGCAGTGAAGCGGCAGCGCCCCTCCACTTT. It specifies CASSEAAAPLHF.

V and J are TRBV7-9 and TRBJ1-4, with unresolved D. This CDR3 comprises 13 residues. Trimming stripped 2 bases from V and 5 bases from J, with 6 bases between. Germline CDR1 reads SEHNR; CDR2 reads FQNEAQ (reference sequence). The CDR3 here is CASSLRVNEKLFF. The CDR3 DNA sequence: TGTGCCAGCAGCTTAAGAGTGAATGAAAAACTGTTTTTT.

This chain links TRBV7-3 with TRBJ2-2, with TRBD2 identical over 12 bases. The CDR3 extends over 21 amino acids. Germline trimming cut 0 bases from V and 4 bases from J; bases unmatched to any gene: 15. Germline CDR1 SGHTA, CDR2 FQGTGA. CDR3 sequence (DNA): TGTGCCAGCAGCTTAACCGGGGCAGGCCTAGCGGGAGGGCCGGGCACCGGGGAGCTGTTTTTT. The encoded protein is CASSLTGAGLAGGPGTGELFF.

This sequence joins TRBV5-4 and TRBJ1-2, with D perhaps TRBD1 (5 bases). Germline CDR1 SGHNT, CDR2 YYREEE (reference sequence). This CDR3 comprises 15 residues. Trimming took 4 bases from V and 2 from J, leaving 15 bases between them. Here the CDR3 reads CASSPGGSGNYGYTF. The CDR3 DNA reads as TGTGCCAGCAGCCCGGGGGGTTCAGGAAACTATGGCTACACCTTC. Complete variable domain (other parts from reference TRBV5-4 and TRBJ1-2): ETGVTQSPTHLIKTRGQQVTLRCSSQSGHNTVSWYQQALGQGPQFIFQYYREEENGRGNFPPRFSGLQFPNYSSELNVNALELDDSALYLCASSPGGSGNYGYTFGSGTRLTVV.

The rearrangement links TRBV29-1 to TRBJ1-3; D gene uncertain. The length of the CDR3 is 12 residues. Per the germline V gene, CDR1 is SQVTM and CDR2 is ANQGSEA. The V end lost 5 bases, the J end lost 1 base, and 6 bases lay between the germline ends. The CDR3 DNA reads TGCAGCGTTTTAGAGTCTGGAAACACCATATATTTT. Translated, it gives CSVLESGNTIYF. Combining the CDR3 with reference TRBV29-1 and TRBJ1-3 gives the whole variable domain SAVISQKPSRDICQRGTSLTIQCQVDSQVTMMFWYRQQPGQSLTLIATANQGSEATYESGFVIDKFPISRPNLTFSTLTVSNMSPEDSSIYLCSVLESGNTIYFGEGSWLTVV.

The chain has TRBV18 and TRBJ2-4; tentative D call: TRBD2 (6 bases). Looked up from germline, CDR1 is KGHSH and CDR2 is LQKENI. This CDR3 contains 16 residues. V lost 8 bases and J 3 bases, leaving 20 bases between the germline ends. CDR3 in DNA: TGTGCCAGCCAACCCGATGGGGGGAGGAGCAAAAACATTCAGTACTTC. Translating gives CASQPDGGRSKNIQYF. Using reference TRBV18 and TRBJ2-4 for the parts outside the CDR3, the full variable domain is NAGVMQNPRHLVRRRGQEARLRCSPMKGHSHVYWYRQLPEEGLKFMVYLQKENIIDESGMPKERFSAEFPKEGPSILRIQQVVRGDSAAYFCASQPDGGRSKNIQYFGAGTRLSVL.

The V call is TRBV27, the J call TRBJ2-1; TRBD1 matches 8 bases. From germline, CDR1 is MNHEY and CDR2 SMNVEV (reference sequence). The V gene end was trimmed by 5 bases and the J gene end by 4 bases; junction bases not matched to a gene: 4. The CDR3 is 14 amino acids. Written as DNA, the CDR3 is TGTGCCAGCAGTCCATGGGACAGGTACAATGAGCAGTTCTTC. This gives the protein CASSPWDRYNEQFF.

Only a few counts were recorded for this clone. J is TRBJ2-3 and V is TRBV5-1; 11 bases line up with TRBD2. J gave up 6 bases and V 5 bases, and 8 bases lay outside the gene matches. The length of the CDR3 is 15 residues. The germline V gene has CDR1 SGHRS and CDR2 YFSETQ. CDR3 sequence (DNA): TGCGCCAGCAGAACCGAGGGACTAGCGGTGGATACGCAGTATTTT. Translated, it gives CASRTEGLAVDTQYF.

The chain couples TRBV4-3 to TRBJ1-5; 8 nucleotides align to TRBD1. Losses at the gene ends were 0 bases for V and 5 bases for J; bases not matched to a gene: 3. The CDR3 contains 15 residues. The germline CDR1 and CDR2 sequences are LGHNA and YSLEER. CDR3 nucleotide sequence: TGCGCCAGCAGCCAAGATGCAGGGGGCGATCAGCCCCAGCATTTT. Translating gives CASSQDAGGDQPQHF.

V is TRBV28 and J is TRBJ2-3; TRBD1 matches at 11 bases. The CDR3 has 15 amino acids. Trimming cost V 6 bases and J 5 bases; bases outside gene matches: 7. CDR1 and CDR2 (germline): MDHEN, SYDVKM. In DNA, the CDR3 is TGTGCCAGCAGGGGGGAGGGGACAGGGGGAGATACGCAGTATTTT. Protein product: CASRGEGTGGDTQYF.

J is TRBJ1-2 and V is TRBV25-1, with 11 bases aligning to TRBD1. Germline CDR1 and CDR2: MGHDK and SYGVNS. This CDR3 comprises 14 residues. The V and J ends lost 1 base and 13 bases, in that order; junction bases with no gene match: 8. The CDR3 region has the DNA TGTGCCAGCAGTGAATCCGGGACAGGGGGAGTTAGCACCTTC. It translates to CASSESGTGGVSTF.

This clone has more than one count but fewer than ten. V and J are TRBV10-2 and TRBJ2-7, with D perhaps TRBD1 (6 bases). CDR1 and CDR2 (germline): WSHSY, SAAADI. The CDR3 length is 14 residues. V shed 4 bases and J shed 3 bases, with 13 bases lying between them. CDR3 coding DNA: TGCGCCAGCAGTGTAGGGGACAAAGGCTACGAGCAGTACTTC. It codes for CASSVGDKGYEQYF.

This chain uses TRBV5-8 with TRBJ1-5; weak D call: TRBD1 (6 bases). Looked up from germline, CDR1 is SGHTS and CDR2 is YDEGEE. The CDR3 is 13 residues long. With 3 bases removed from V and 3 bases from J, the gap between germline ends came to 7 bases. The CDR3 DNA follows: TGTGCCAGCAGCTACAGGGCCAATCAGCCCCAGCATTTT. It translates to CASSYRANQPQHF.

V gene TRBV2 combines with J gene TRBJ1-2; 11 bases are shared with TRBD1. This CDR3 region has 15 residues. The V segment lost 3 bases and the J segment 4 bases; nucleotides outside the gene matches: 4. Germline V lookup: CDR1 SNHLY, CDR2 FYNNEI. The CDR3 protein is CASSDPGQGVYGYTF. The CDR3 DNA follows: TGTGCCAGCAGTGACCCGGGACAGGGGGTCTATGGCTACACCTTC.

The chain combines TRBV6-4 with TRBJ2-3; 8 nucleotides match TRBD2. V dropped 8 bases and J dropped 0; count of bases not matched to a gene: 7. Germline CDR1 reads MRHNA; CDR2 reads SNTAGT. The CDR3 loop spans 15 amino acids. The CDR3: CASRGLAGSTDTQYF. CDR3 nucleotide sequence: TGTGCCAGCCGCGGACTAGCAGGTAGCACAGATACGCAGTATTTT.

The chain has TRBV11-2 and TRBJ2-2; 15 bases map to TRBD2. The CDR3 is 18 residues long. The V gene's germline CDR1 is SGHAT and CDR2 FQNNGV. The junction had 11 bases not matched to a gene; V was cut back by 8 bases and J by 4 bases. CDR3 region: CASAGTSGRTVGTGELFF. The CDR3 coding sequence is TGTGCCAGCGCCGGGACTAGCGGGAGGACGGTAGGCACCGGGGAGCTGTTTTTT.

The CDR3 loop is CATSRTSGSVDEQFF. The CDR3, as DNA: TGTGCCACCAGCAGGACTAGCGGGAGTGTCGATGAGCAGTTCTTC. The chain couples TRBV15 to TRBJ2-1; TRBD2 matches at 12 bases. The CDR3 is made up of 15 amino acids. J was trimmed by 8 bases and V by 3 bases; bases with no gene match: 5. The germline CDR1 and CDR2 sequences are LNHNV and YYDKDF (reference sequence).

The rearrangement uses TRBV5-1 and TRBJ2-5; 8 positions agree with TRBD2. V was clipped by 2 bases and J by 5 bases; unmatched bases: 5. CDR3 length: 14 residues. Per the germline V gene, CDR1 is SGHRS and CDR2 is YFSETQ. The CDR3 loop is CASSLAGAFETQYF. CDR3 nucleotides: TGCGCCAGCAGCTTAGCGGGGGCTTTTGAGACCCAGTACTTC. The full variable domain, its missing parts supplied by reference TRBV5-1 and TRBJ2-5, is KAGVTQTPRYLIKTRGQQVTLSCSPISGHRSVSWYQQTPGQGLQFLFEYFSETQRNKGNFPGRFSGRQFSNSRSEMNVSTLELGDSALYLCASSLAGAFETQYFGPGTRLLVL.

The CDR3 DNA is TGTGCCAGCAGTTCTGGCTCTCTGGCGGGAGTAAGAGGTACGCAGTATTTT. Its protein is CASSSGSLAGVRGTQYF. The rearrangement joins TRBV28 to TRBJ2-3, with 7 nucleotides matching TRBD2. CDR1 is MDHEN, CDR2 SYDVKM, per germline. There are 17 residues in the CDR3. The J segment lost 8 bases and the V segment lost 4 bases, leaving 18 bases of the junction unmatched.

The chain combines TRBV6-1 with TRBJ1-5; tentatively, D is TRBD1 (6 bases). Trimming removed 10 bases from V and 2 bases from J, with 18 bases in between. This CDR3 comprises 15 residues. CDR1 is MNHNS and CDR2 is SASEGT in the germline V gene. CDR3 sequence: CATHPGTWRNQPQHF. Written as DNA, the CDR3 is TGTGCCACTCATCCGGGGACATGGCGCAATCAGCCCCAGCATTTT.

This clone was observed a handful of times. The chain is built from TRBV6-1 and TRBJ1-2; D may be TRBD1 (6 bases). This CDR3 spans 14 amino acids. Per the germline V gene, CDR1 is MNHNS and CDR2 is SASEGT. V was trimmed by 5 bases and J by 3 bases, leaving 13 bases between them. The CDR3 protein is CASSSGDTYYGYTF. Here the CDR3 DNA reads TGTGCCAGCAGTTCTGGGGACACATACTATGGCTACACCTTC.

The CDR3 spells CASSYSEYNSPLHF. The CDR3 DNA sequence: TGTGCCAGCAGTTACTCGGAGTATAATTCACCCCTCCACTTT. This chain joins TRBV6-6 and TRBJ1-6; D gene ambiguous. The V end was cut by 0 bases, the J end by 4 bases, with 4 bases between. The CDR3 spans 14 residues. The germline V gene has CDR1 MNHNY and CDR2 SVGAGI (reference sequence).

CDR3 sequence reads: CASSLTGEETQYF. The CDR3 DNA reads as TGCGCCAGCAGCCTGACGGGGGAAGAGACCCAGTACTTC. The rearrangement joins TRBV4-1 to TRBJ2-5, with D possibly TRBD2 on 6 matching bases. Germline values: CDR1 MGHRA, CDR2 YSYEKL. Trimming pared 4 bases from V and 3 bases from J, leaving 9 bases between. The CDR3 spans 13 residues.

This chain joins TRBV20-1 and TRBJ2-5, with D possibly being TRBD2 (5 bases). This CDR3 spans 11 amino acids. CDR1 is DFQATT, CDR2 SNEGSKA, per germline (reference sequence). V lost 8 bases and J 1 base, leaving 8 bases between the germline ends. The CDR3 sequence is CSTEAQETQYF. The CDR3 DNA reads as TGCAGTACGGAGGCCCAAGAGACCCAGTACTTC.